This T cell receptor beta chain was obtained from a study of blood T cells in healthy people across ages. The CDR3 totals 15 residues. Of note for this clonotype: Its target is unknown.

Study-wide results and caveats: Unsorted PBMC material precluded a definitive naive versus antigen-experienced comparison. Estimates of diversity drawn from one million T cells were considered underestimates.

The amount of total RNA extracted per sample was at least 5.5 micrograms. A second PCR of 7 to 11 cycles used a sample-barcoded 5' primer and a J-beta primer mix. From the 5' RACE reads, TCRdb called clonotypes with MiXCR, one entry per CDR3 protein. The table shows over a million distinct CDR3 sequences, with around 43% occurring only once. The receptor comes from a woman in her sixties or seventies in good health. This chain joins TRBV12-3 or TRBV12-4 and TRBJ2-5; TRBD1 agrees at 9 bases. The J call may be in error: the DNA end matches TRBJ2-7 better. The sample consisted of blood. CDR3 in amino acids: CASSPETGGRYEQYF. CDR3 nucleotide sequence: TGTGCCAGCAGTCCAGAGACAGGGGGTCGCTACGAGCAGTACTTC.